This entry features one TCR beta chain sequence. Its specificity is unknown. The sample comes from a study of T-cell memory formation after mild COVID-19. Study-wide background: Clusters of TCRs were largely donor specific. Study findings and constraints: In pre-infection memory, a portion of responding clones appeared, which suggested that cross-reactive memory joined.

With V trimmed by 6 bases and J by 2 bases, 4 bases remained unmatched. The CDR3 runs 14 residues. CDR1 MNHNY and CDR2 SVGAGI come from the germline V gene (reference sequence). TCRdb re-derived calls from the 5' RACE reads in MiXCR, one entry per CDR3 protein. This table holds over 150,000 distinct CDR3 sequences, about 18% found once. The source material was PBMCs or a T cell subset sorted from them (not recorded which). The gene calls are TRBV6-6 and TRBJ1-1, with TRBD1 matching 9 bases. The source of this sequence is a man between 18 and 29 years old who had mild COVID-19 (a few samples of this study predate the infection). Cell type and time point are not known. CDR3 DNA: TGTGCCAGCAGGGGGACAGGGACCAACACTGAAGCTTTCTTT. Translating it yields CASRGTGTNTEAFF.